The clone carrying this T cell receptor beta chain has only a few counts. Germline assignment: CDR1 SGDLS and CDR2 YYNGEE. Deletions cut 4 bases from V and 6 bases from J, with 20 bases between. This CDR3 spans 16 amino acids. This entry is derived from a study of CDR3 diversity in severe acne. TCRdb independently ran MiXCR on the PCR reads; one entry per CDR3 protein. This sample carries more than 85,000 distinct CDR3 sequences, approximately 49% of them seen once, and the ten largest clones take about 9.9%. The chain combines TRBV9 with TRBJ2-1, with D possibly being TRBD2 (5 bases). The clonotype was recovered from a male donor with severe acne vulgaris. The sample consisted of blood. DNA for the CDR3: TGTGCCAGCAGCCCACTGGAGGTCCCGACTGGCAATGAGCAGTTCTTC. Translation gives CASSPLEVPTGNEQFF.